This T cell receptor beta chain was identified in a study of T cells in tuberculosis. Looking at the study overall: A South African cohort included IGRA-negative adolescents, latently infected IGRA-positive adolescents and adults with active tuberculosis. Study-level points and caveats: A GMM-specific repertoire classifier reached 80% to 90% accuracy, AUROC more than 0.8. Active tuberculosis patients had shorter CDR3-alpha; the beta difference was nonsignificant.

A word on this clone: Its antigen remains unknown.

CDR1 SGHVS and CDR2 FQNEAQ come from the germline V gene. Trimming cost V 7 bases and J 4 bases, with 13 bases left between them. The CDR3 is made up of 14 amino acids. Generated by immunoSEQ multiplex PCR, the TCRdb table keeps only in-frame clones and is missing some. Of under 50,000 clones in the sample, approximately 94% were seen once. Time point of the sample: new active TB diagnosis, blood taken before or within 7 days of starting treatment. The source material was PBMCs, sampled at tuberculosis diagnosis. This sequence originates from an adult with tuberculosis. V and J are TRBV7-8 and TRBJ2-2, with D possibly being TRBD2 (7 bases). CDR3 amino acids: CASNWGGITGELFF. In nucleotides, the CDR3 is TGTGCCAGCAACTGGGGGGGCATCACCGGGGAGCTGTTTTTT.